A single T cell receptor (beta chain) is shown here with its context. As yet, its antigen is unknown. The TRB libraries of cDNA were built by UMI-labeled 5' RACE. For each CDR3 protein, TCRdb gives one entry from its re-call of the 5' RACE reads, without DNA. This table lists around 63,000 distinct CDR3 sequences. Sorting yielded triplicates of around 300,000 cells for each CD8+ T cell subset. The data originate from a study of CXCR3-negative and CXCR3-positive naive CD8 T cells. Study-level findings and limits: More hydrophobic TRB CDR3s were found in CXCR3-positive naive cells than in CXCR3-negative naive cells.

The length of the CDR3 is 12 residues. Germline assignment: CDR1 MDHEN and CDR2 SYDVKM. The receptor was derived from a human donor in good health. Some clones in this sample may be carry-over from other donors' samples. The source material was naive CXCR3+ CD8+ T cells from blood. Subset defined: CD45RO-CCR7+CD27+CD95- naive CD8+ T cells expressing CXCR3 (TNR3+). The chain links TRBV28 to TRBJ1-6. The CDR3 sequence: CASSLVNSPLHF.